A single sample is the source of the 29 T cell receptor beta chains below, sequenced in a study of cytomegalovirus exposure and HLA in healthy donors. Amplification used 60 Vbeta primers and 13 Jbeta primers. Sequencing used immunoSEQ multiplex PCR; TCRdb keeps in-frame clones, though not all of them. The sample includes fewer than 120,000 clones, approximately 79% of them seen just once. The sample consisted of PBMCs. These receptor sequences come from a man aged 25 to 40 in good health and CMV-seropositive.

This chain connects TRBV4-1 to TRBJ2-7, with 7 bases identical to TRBD1. Trimming removed 1 base from V and 2 bases from J; junction bases left unmatched: 8. Germline loops: CDR1 MGHRA, CDR2 YSYEKL. This CDR3 comprises 16 residues. For the CDR3, the DNA is TGCGCCAGCAGCCAAGGACTCGATCAGGGGGCCTACGAGCAGTACTTC. Protein product: CASSQGLDQGAYEQYF.

The V call is TRBV19, the J call TRBJ1-5, with D possibly TRBD1 on 6 matching bases. This CDR3 has 15 amino acids. Trimming left V 6 bases short and J 0 bases short, with 12 bases between. Germline V gene data show CDR1 as LNHDA and CDR2 as SQIVND (reference sequence). CDR3 sequence (DNA): TGTGCCAGTAGCACGACAGGATATAGCAATCAGCCCCAGCATTTT. Residues: CASSTTGYSNQPQHF. Combining the CDR3 with reference TRBV19 and TRBJ1-5 gives the whole variable domain DGGITQSPKYLFRKEGQNVTLSCEQNLNHDAMYWYRQDPGQGLRLIYYSQIVNDFQKGDIAEGYSVSREKKESFPLTVTSAQKNPTAFYLCASSTTGYSNQPQHFGDGTRLSIL.

The chain recombines TRBV23-1 with TRBJ2-1; D may be TRBD1 (5 bases). TRBV23-1 is assigned to the ORF class and has an uncertain function. Trimming removed 0 bases from V and 5 bases from J, with 17 bases in between. The length of the CDR3 is 17 residues. The CDR3 here is CASSQSGWQGKDNEQFF. The CDR3 DNA reads TGCGCCAGCAGTCAATCGGGTTGGCAGGGTAAGGACAATGAGCAGTTCTTC.

This chain joins TRBV5-1 and TRBJ1-1; TRBD1 aligns across 8 bases. Germline-derived CDR1 and CDR2 are SGHRS and YFSETQ. CDR3 length: 15 residues. V trimming: 1 base; J trimming: 8 bases; junction bases outside the gene matches: 10. CDR3 DNA: TGCGCCAGCAGCTTGTTTCAGGGGGCGGGGAGGGAAGCTTTCTTT. Its translation is CASSLFQGAGREAFF.

The CDR3, as DNA: TGTGCCAGTAGTATCGGGACAGGGGGCCCCTATAATTCACCCCTCCACTTT. It codes for CASSIGTGGPYNSPLHF. This chain connects TRBV19 to TRBJ1-6, with TRBD1 identical over 12 bases. The CDR3 sequence is 17 residues long. The germline V gene encodes CDR1 LNHDA and CDR2 SQIVND (reference sequence). J was trimmed by 2 bases and V by 3 bases; bases with no gene match: 2.

The J gene is TRBJ2-5, the V gene TRBV19; TRBD2 matches 8 bases. The CDR3 has 14 residues. The J segment lost 8 bases and the V segment lost 4 bases, leaving 9 bases of the junction unmatched. CDR1 is LNHDA, CDR2 SQIVND, per germline (reference sequence). CDR3 residues: CASSSGLAQGTQYF. CDR3 DNA: TGTGCCAGTAGTAGCGGACTAGCCCAAGGCACCCAGTACTTC.

V and J are TRBV19 and TRBJ1-5; D might be TRBD1 (5 bases). This CDR3 region has 15 residues. V shed 1 base and J shed 5 bases, with 12 bases lying between them. The germline CDR1 and CDR2 sequences are LNHDA and SQIVND (reference sequence). The CDR3 DNA reads as TGTGCCAGTAGTATAGGGGGGGGAAGGGATCAGCCCCAGCATTTT. This sequence encodes CASSIGGGRDQPQHF.

The chain uses TRBV6-5 and TRBJ1-2; D call uncertain. This CDR3 has 14 residues. Looked up from germline, CDR1 is MNHEY and CDR2 is SVGAGI. V lost 0 bases to trimming and J lost 6 bases, with 11 bases between them. The CDR3 loop is CASSYSYSFNGYTF. The CDR3 DNA follows: TGTGCCAGCAGTTACTCCTACAGCTTCAATGGCTACACCTTC.

This rearrangement joins TRBV4-2 to TRBJ2-5; TRBD2 is a possible D gene (6 bases). V shed 0 bases and J shed 2 bases, with 13 bases lying between them. The germline V gene has CDR1 LGHNA and CDR2 YNFKEQ. There are 16 residues in the CDR3. This CDR3 is CASSQDNSGSQETQYF. CDR3 in DNA: TGTGCCAGCAGCCAAGATAACTCCGGGAGTCAAGAGACCCAGTACTTC.

The J gene is TRBJ2-1, the V gene TRBV5-1; D may be TRBD2 (6 bases). The germline V gene has CDR1 SGHRS and CDR2 YFSETQ. The CDR3 totals 13 residues. Trimming stripped 1 base from V and 10 bases from J, with 12 bases between. The chain's CDR3 is CASSLWGEREQFF. In nucleotides, the CDR3 is TGCGCCAGCAGCTTGTGGGGGGAACGGGAGCAGTTCTTC.

The chain links TRBV5-6 to TRBJ1-2, with unresolved D. CDR1 is SGHDT, CDR2 YYEEEE, per germline. The CDR3 extends over 12 amino acids. The ends were cut back, 0 bases at V and 3 bases at J, with 3 bases in the middle. CDR3 protein: CASSLGDYGYTF. The CDR3 nucleotides are TGTGCCAGCAGCTTGGGAGACTATGGCTACACCTTC.

The chain has TRBV10-3 and TRBJ2-2, with 9 bases aligning to TRBD1. The CDR3 has 15 amino acids. Germline V CDR1 and CDR2: ENHRY, SYGVKD. J was trimmed by 4 bases and V by 7 bases; bases with no gene match: 7. Here the CDR3 reads CAITDDRGGTGELFF. CDR3 coding DNA: TGTGCCATCACCGATGACAGGGGGGGCACCGGGGAGCTGTTTTTT.

This clone was seen more than once but under ten times. The chain employs TRBV6-5 and TRBJ1-1; weak D call: TRBD1 (5 bases). There are 13 residues in the CDR3. The V end lost 4 bases, the J end lost 3 bases, and 9 bases lay between the germline ends. Germline CDR1 and CDR2: MNHEY and SVGAGI. CDR3: CASSWGLYTEAFF. The CDR3 DNA reads as TGTGCCAGCAGTTGGGGACTGTACACTGAAGCTTTCTTT.

This chain uses TRBV9 with TRBJ2-2; maybe TRBD2 (5 bases). The germline CDR1 and CDR2 sequences are SGDLS and YYNGEE. The CDR3 covers 15 residues. V was shortened by 1 base and J by 7 bases, with 14 bases between the two germline ends. The CDR3, as DNA: TGTGCCAGCAGCGTAATGGTCGGAGGCCACGGGGAGCTGTTTTTT. Residues: CASSVMVGGHGELFF.

The V call is TRBV7-9, the J call TRBJ1-2; perhaps TRBD1 as D (6 bases). CDR1 is SEHNR and CDR2 is FQNEAQ in the germline V gene (reference sequence). V shed 1 base and J shed 9 bases, with 15 bases lying between them. The CDR3 sequence is 14 residues long. In nucleotides, the CDR3 is TGTGCCAGCAGCTTAGTCGGGGGGCAAGGGAGCTACACCTTC. This sequence encodes CASSLVGGQGSYTF.

The chain links TRBV7-3 to TRBJ2-2, with D unclear. The CDR3 has 12 residues. V dropped 5 bases and J dropped 5 bases, with 6 bases sitting between them. CDR1 is SGHTA and CDR2 is FQGTGA in the germline V gene. The chain's CDR3 is CASSQATGELFF. In nucleotides, the CDR3 is TGTGCCAGCAGCCAAGCGACCGGGGAGCTGTTTTTT.

The genes are TRBV2 and TRBJ2-5; tentatively, D is TRBD2 (6 bases). In germline, CDR1 is SNHLY, CDR2 FYNNEI. V gave up 3 bases and J gave up 5 bases, with 10 bases separating them. The CDR3 length is 13 residues. Written as DNA, the CDR3 is TGTGCCAGCAGTGATTGGAGGGTCGAGACCCAGTACTTC. Translated: CASSDWRVETQYF.

The chain recombines TRBV6-6 with TRBJ2-1, with D maybe TRBD2 (5 bases). The CDR3 consists of 16 residues. Trimming stripped 0 bases from V and 9 bases from J, with 18 bases between. The germline V gene encodes CDR1 MNHNY and CDR2 SVGAGI (reference sequence). The chain's CDR3 is CASSYSGKTPKREQFF. Here the CDR3 DNA reads TGTGCCAGCAGTTACTCCGGGAAAACCCCAAAACGTGAGCAGTTCTTC.

The chain recombines TRBV5-5 with TRBJ2-7; D is ambiguous. CDR3 length equals 12 residues. Trimming shortened V by 4 bases and J by 4 bases, and 9 bases separated the two germline ends. Looked up from germline, CDR1 is SGHKS and CDR2 is YYEKEE (reference sequence). The chain's CDR3 is CASSRVSYEQYF. In DNA form, the CDR3 reads TGTGCCAGCAGCCGAGTATCATACGAGCAGTACTTC.

This rearrangement joins TRBV7-9 to TRBJ2-1, with TRBD2 matching over 16 bases. CDR3 length equals 19 residues. The junction had 8 bases not matched to a gene; V was cut back by 2 bases and J by 4 bases. The V gene's germline CDR1 is SEHNR and CDR2 FQNEAQ (reference sequence). The CDR3 loop is CASSLIGGTSGGVYNEQFF. The CDR3 coding sequence is TGTGCCAGCAGCTTAATAGGGGGGACTAGCGGGGGGGTGTACAATGAGCAGTTCTTC.

The gene calls are TRBV7-2 and TRBJ2-1; 14 bases line up with TRBD2. The CDR3 extends over 17 amino acids. The germline CDR1 and CDR2 sequences are SGHTA and FQGNSA. The V gene end was trimmed by 5 bases and the J gene end by 4 bases; junction bases not matched to a gene: 7. The CDR3: CASSPRLAGGPYNEQFF. CDR3 nucleotide sequence: TGTGCCAGCAGCCCACGACTAGCGGGGGGGCCGTACAATGAGCAGTTCTTC.

The chain uses TRBV25-1 and TRBJ1-5, with TRBD1 identical over 7 bases. Losses at the gene ends were 7 bases for V and 3 bases for J; bases not matched to a gene: 6. Germline CDR1 MGHDK, CDR2 SYGVNS. CDR3 length: 14 residues. The CDR3 protein is CASTAGTANQPQHF. CDR3 coding DNA: TGTGCCAGCACCGCCGGGACAGCCAATCAGCCCCAGCATTTT.

The V call is TRBV4-3, the J call TRBJ2-3; 9 bases align to TRBD2. Germline assignment: CDR1 LGHNA and CDR2 YSLEER. The V gene end was trimmed by 2 bases and the J gene end by 2 bases; junction bases not matched to a gene: 5. The CDR3 runs to 16 residues. The CDR3 bases are TGCGCCAGCAGCCAATGGCGGGGGGGAAACACAGATACGCAGTATTTT. Amino acid sequence: CASSQWRGGNTDTQYF.

This clone was seen only a few times. V is TRBV6-5 and J is TRBJ2-3, with a weak D call TRBD2 (6 bases). Between the trimmed V and J ends, which lost 7 bases and 5 bases, there was a span of 10 bases. The germline V gene encodes CDR1 MNHEY and CDR2 SVGAGI. The CDR3 extends over 12 amino acids. For the CDR3, the DNA is TGTGCCAGCAAGGGAGGCGGAGATACGCAGTATTTT. It encodes CASKGGGDTQYF.

This rearrangement joins TRBV10-3 to TRBJ2-2; D is possibly TRBD1 (5 bases). Trimming cost V 3 bases and J 3 bases, with 11 bases left between them. The germline gives CDR1 ENHRY, CDR2 SYGVKD. This CDR3 has 15 amino acids. The CDR3 reads CAISDWGADTGELFF. The CDR3 coding sequence is TGTGCCATCAGTGATTGGGGCGCAGACACCGGGGAGCTGTTTTTT.

The gene calls are TRBV30 and TRBJ1-2; the match to TRBD1 covers 8 bases. Trimming at V came to 5 bases and at J to 9 bases, leaving 14 bases not matched to a gene. This CDR3 region has 14 residues. Germline CDR1 reads GTSNPN; CDR2 reads SVGIG (reference sequence). In nucleotides, the CDR3 is TGTGCCTGGTCGCCGAGTGGACAGGGCGATCGCTACACCTTC. It specifies CAWSPSGQGDRYTF.

The chain has TRBV28 and TRBJ1-1, with 8 bases matching TRBD1. Trimming removed 5 bases from V and 10 bases from J; junction bases left unmatched: 12. The CDR3 has 14 amino acids. Germline CDR1 reads MDHEN; CDR2 reads SYDVKM. In DNA, the CDR3 is TGTGCCAGCAGTGCGGACAGGGTGAGCATAATAGCTTTCTTT. Amino acid sequence: CASSADRVSIIAFF.

This clone was observed a few times. The chain employs TRBV5-1 and TRBJ1-1, with 9 bases identical to TRBD1. CDR3 length: 16 amino acids. Unmatched junction bases numbered 10, after V lost 4 bases and J lost 3 bases. Germline loops: CDR1 SGHRS, CDR2 YFSETQ. DNA of the CDR3: TGCGCCAGCAGCGACACCGGGACAGGGCGGGACACTGAAGCTTTCTTT. Amino acids: CASSDTGTGRDTEAFF. Complete variable domain (other parts from reference TRBV5-1 and TRBJ1-1): KAGVTQTPRYLIKTRGQQVTLSCSPISGHRSVSWYQQTPGQGLQFLFEYFSETQRNKGNFPGRFSGRQFSNSRSEMNVSTLELGDSALYLCASSDTGTGRDTEAFFGQGTRLTVV.

V gene TRBV10-3 combines with J gene TRBJ2-7, with TRBD2 matching 8 bases. The CDR3 is 17 amino acids. With 2 bases clipped from V and 6 bases from J, the junction kept 15 bases outside the gene matches. CDR1 ENHRY and CDR2 SYGVKD come from the germline V gene. CDR3 in amino acids: CAISERRTSSLGGEQYF. The CDR3 DNA sequence: TGTGCCATCAGTGAGCGTCGGACTAGCTCCCTAGGAGGCGAGCAGTACTTC.